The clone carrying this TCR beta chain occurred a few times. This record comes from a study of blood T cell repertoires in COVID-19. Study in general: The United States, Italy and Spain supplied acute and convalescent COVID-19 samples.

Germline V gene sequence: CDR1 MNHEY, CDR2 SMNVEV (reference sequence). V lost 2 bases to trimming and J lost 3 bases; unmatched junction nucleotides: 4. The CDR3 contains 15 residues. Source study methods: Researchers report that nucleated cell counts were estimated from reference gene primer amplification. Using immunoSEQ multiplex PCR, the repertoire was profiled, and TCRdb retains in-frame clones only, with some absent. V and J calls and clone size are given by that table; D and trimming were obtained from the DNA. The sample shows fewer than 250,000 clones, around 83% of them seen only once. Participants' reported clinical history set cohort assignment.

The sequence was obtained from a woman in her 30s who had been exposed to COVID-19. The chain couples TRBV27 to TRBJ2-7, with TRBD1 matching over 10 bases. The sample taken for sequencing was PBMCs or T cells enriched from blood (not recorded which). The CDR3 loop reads CASSLLGQGNYEQYF. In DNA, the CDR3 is TGTGCCAGCAGTTTACTGGGACAGGGGAACTACGAGCAGTACTTC.